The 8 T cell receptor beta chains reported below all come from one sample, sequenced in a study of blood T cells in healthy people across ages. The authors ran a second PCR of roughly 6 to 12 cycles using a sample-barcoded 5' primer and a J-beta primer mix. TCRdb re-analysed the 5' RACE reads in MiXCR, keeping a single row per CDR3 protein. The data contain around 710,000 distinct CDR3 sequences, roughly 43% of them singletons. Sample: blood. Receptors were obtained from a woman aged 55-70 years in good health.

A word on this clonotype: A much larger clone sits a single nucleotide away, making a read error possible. CDR3 sequence: CASSPHRPTDTQYF. CDR3 DNA: TGCGCCAGCAGCCCGCACCGGCCTACAGATACGCAGTATTTT. The chain carries TRBV4-3 and TRBJ2-3; D gene unclear. Germline V gene lookup returns CDR1 LGHNA and CDR2 YSLEER. Trimming removed 4 bases at V and 3 bases at J, with 11 bases between. The CDR3 consists of 14 residues.

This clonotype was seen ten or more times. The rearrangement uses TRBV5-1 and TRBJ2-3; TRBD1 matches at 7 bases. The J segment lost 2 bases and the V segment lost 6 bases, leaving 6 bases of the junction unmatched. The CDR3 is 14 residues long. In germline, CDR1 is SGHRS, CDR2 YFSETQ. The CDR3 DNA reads TGCGCCAGCACCCCCGGACAGGACACAGATACGCAGTATTTT. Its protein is CASTPGQDTDTQYF.

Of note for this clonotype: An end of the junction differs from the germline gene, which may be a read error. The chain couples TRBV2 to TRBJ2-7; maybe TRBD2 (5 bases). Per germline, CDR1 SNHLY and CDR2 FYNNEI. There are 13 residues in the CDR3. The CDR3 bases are TGTGCCAGCAGTGAGGGAGAATCCTACGGGCAGTACTTC. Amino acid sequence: CASSEGESYGQYF.

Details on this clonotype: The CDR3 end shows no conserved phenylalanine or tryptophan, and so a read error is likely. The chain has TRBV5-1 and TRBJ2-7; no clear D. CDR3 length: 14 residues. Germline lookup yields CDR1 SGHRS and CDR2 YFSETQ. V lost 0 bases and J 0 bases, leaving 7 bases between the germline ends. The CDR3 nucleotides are TGCGCCAGCAGCTTGGCTCAGAGCTCCTACGAGCAGTACCTC. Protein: CASSLAQSSYEQYL.

CDR3 sequence reads: CASKAAASYEQYF. CDR3 nucleotide sequence: TGTGCCAGCAAGGCGGCAGCCTCCTACGAGCAGTACTTC. The chain recombines TRBV27 with TRBJ2-7, with unresolved D. Trimming removed 7 bases at V and 0 bases at J, with 10 bases between. CDR3 length equals 13 residues. In germline, CDR1 is MNHEY, CDR2 SMNVEV (reference sequence).

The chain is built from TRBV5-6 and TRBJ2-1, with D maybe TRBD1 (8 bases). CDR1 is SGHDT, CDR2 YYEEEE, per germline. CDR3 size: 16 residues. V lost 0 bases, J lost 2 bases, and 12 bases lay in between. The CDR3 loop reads CASSLETGGAYNEQFF. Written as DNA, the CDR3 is TGTGCCAGCAGCTTGGAAACAGGGGGGGCCTACAATGAGCAGTTCTTC. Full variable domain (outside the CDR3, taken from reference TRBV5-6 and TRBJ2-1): DAGVTQSPTHLIKTRGQQVTLRCSPKSGHDTVSWYQQALGQGPQFIFQYYEEEERQRGNFPDRFSGHQFPNYSSELNVNALLLGDSALYLCASSLETGGAYNEQFFGPGTRLTVL.

The CDR3 nucleotides are TGCAGTGCTAGGTACCAAGAGACCCAGTACTTC. Its translation is CSARYQETQYF. The chain recombines TRBV20-1 with TRBJ2-5; D call uncertain. The CDR3 spans 11 residues. The germline gives CDR1 DFQATT, CDR2 SNEGSKA (reference sequence). V lost 3 bases and J lost 0, with 2 bases in between.

This chain's CDR3 is CASSHGPTSAEQYF. In DNA form, the CDR3 reads TGTGCCAGCAGCCACGGCCCGACTAGCGCCGAGCAGTACTTC. The chain combines TRBV3-1 with TRBJ2-7; TRBD2 matches 8 bases. CDR1 and CDR2 from the germline V gene are LGHDT and YNNKEL (reference sequence). V was clipped by 3 bases and J by 6 bases; unmatched bases: 7. The CDR3 sequence is 14 residues long.